This T cell receptor beta chain was sequenced in a study of T cells in Graves' hyperthyroidism and ophthalmopathy. Study in general: Peripheral blood collection took place at initial diagnosis, before any treatment. Findings and limits, study-wide: Ophthalmopathy could be told apart from stable hyperthyroidism with a 13 V-J model. Clonotypes that were expanded in thyroid above 0.001 mostly appeared in blood too.

In germline, CDR1 is DFQATT, CDR2 SNEGSKA (reference sequence). Losses at the gene ends were 6 bases for V and 4 bases for J; bases not matched to a gene: 6. The CDR3 runs 13 residues. The source material, RNA transcripts, was used to amplify TCR beta CDR3 regions. RT-PCR in the first round (using the HTBI primer set) targeted the TCR CDR3. TCRdb re-analysed the multiplex PCR reads in MiXCR, keeping a single row per CDR3 protein. The table lists hundreds of thousands of distinct CDR3 sequences, just under 20% of them singletons, with roughly 47% in the top ten. A remark on this clonotype: Antigen unknown.

The chain carries TRBV20-1 and TRBJ1-2; TRBD1 matches 9 bases. Sequencing was performed on blood. This clonotype was obtained from a man aged 40-50 years with Graves' ophthalmopathy. This CDR3 reads CSASDRGSYGYTF. CDR3 DNA sequence: TGCAGTGCCTCGGACAGGGGTTCCTATGGCTACACCTTC.